This is a list of T cell receptor beta chains from one sample in a study of cytomegalovirus exposure and HLA in healthy donors. Sequencing used immunoSEQ multiplex PCR; TCRdb keeps in-frame clones, though not all of them. The repertoire holds 150,000 to 200,000 clones, with approximately 80% as singletons. The specimen sequenced was PBMCs. The receptors shown here come from a woman younger than 45 in good health and CMV-seronegative. Both conserved end residues are part of each CDR3. The D gene is left open where the match is weak. The size entry is marked missing in some rows and otherwise reads once, few, many or a size class.

j_call v_call clone_size d_call cdr3_nt cdr3_aa
TRBJ1-5 TRBV5-3 NA NA TGTGCCAGAAGCTTGCTTAGAGAGGGGGGGGGTCAGCCCCAGCATTTT CARSLLREGGGQPQHF
TRBJ1-2 TRBV11-1 NA NA TGTGCCAGCAGCTTAGATGCAGGGGCCGGCGGCTACACCTTC CASSLDAGAGGYTF
TRBJ1-2 TRBV30 NA NA TGTGCCTGGAGTGTAAATGGTCAGGGAAATGGCTACCCCTTC CAWSVNGQGNGYPF
TRBJ2-7 TRBV19 few TRBD2 TGTGCCAGTAGTATAGCGGGAGGGCCTTACGAGCAGTACTTC CASSIAGGPYEQYF
TRBJ1-2 TRBV6-6 NA TRBD1 TGTGCCAGCAGTTACTCAGGGGGCCGGTATGGCTACACCTTC CASSYSGGRYGYTF
TRBJ2-6 TRBV21-1 once NA TGTGCCAGCAGCAACCCGTTCGCGGGTTCCGGGGCCAACGTCCTGACTTTC CASSNPFAGSGANVLTF
TRBJ2-7 TRBV7-2 NA TRBD2 TGTGCCAGCAGCCTCGGGACTAGCGGGGTGCGGGAGCAGTACTTC CASSLGTSGVREQYF
TRBJ1-2 TRBV28 few NA TGTGCCAGCAGCAGGGTCGGTGGCTACACCTTC CASSRVGGYTF
TRBJ1-3 TRBV6-6 NA TRBD1 TGTGCCAGCAGTTACTCTGGACAGGGCTCTGGAAACACCATATATTTT CASSYSGQGSGNTIYF
TRBJ1-1 TRBV27 NA TRBD1 TGTGCCAGCAGTTCCGACAGGGATGTTACTGAAGCTTTCTTT CASSSDRDVTEAFF
TRBJ1-2 TRBV30 NA NA TGTGCCTGGAGTGGGAGGAACTATGGCTACACCTTC CAWSGRNYGYTF
TRBJ2-1 TRBV11-1 NA TRBD2 TGTGCCAGCAGTTTGCTAGCGGGGGGAGCTTACAATGAGCAGTTCTTC CASSLLAGGAYNEQFF
TRBJ1-2 TRBV7-2 few TRBD1 TGTGCCAGCAGCCCGGGACAGGGTTATGGCTACACCTTC CASSPGQGYGYTF
TRBJ1-3 TRBV11-2 NA TRBD1 TGTGCCAGCAGCCCAGACAGGGTTGGAAACACCATATATTTT CASSPDRVGNTIYF
TRBJ2-7 TRBV5-1 few TRBD2 TGCGCCAGCAGCATTGGGGGGGGGACTAGCGGGGGCCCTCCTTACGAGCAGTACTTC CASSIGGGTSGGPPYEQYF
TRBJ2-7 TRBV7-9 few TRBD2 TGTGCCAGCAATAGCGGGAGAGCTGAGGAGCAGTACTTC CASNSGRAEEQYF
TRBJ2-5 TRBV6-5 NA NA TGTGCCAGCAGTTACTCGACAGCACAAGAGACCCAGTACTTC CASSYSTAQETQYF
TRBJ2-7 TRBV27 NA NA TGTGCCAGCAAAGTAGTGCCTAATTCCTACGAGCAGTACTTC CASKVVPNSYEQYF
TRBJ2-2 TRBV4-1 NA TRBD1 TGCGCCAGCAGCCCCGTGGGGAAGGGGGCGTCCGGGGAGCTGTTTTTT CASSPVGKGASGELFF
TRBJ1-5 TRBV28 NA NA TGTGCCAGCAGAACAGGGCGGTATTCGGGCAATCAGCCCCAGCATTTT CASRTGRYSGNQPQHF
TRBJ2-3 TRBV6-1 NA NA TGTGCCAGCAGTAAGGAGAGAACAGATACGCAGTATTTT CASSKERTDTQYF
TRBJ1-1 TRBV10-3 few TRBD1 TGTGCCATCAGTGATTATAGTGGGCAGGGGGCCGGCGTGAGCACTGAAGCTTTCTTT CAISDYSGQGAGVSTEAFF
TRBJ2-5 TRBV6-1 few TRBD2 TGTGCCAGCAGTGAGCTAGCGGGGGGGCGAGAGACCCAGTACTTC CASSELAGGRETQYF
TRBJ2-7 TRBV11-2 NA TRBD2 TGTGCCAGCAACCCCGCGGGAGGGGCCCACGAGCAGTACTTC CASNPAGGAHEQYF
TRBJ1-6 TRBV6-4 NA NA TGTGCCAGCAGTGCAGAGCTCGGGTCACCCCTCCACTTT CASSAELGSPLHF
TRBJ1-2 TRBV5-4 once NA TGTGCCAGCAGCTTTGTTAAGGAGAACTATGGCTACACCTTC CASSFVKENYGYTF
TRBJ2-7 TRBV19 NA NA TGTGCCACCGCCAGCGCCTACGAGCAGTACTTC CATASAYEQYF
TRBJ2-3 TRBV18 NA NA TGTGCCAGCCGAAGGGACTCTAGCACAGATACGCAGTATTTT CASRRDSSTDTQYF
TRBJ1-3 TRBV2 NA NA TGTGCCAGCAGTGAAGATGGGGCGCTTGGAAACACCATATATTTT CASSEDGALGNTIYF
TRBJ1-1 TRBV7-9 NA NA TGTGCCAGCAGCTCTCAGGTTGACACTGAAGCTTTCTTT CASSSQVDTEAFF
TRBJ2-5 TRBV7-2 NA TRBD1 TGTGCCAGCAGACCCGAGTGGACAGGGGAAGAGACCCAGTACTTC CASRPEWTGEETQYF
TRBJ1-3 TRBV7-9 few TRBD1 TGTGCCAGCAGCCTCTCGGGGACAGATACCCTCTCTGGAAACACCATATATTTT CASSLSGTDTLSGNTIYF
TRBJ2-5 TRBV9 NA TRBD2 TGTGCCAGCAGCGTCTCGGGAGGGGCCGGAGAGACCCAGTACTTC CASSVSGGAGETQYF
TRBJ1-1 TRBV27 once NA TGTGCCAGCACTCCGACAGGAGGGAACACTGAAGCTTTCTTT CASTPTGGNTEAFF
TRBJ1-3 TRBV29-1 NA TRBD1 TGCAGCGTTGGGGGGACAGGTACCTCTGGAAACACCATATATTTT CSVGGTGTSGNTIYF
TRBJ2-7 TRBV11-3 once NA TGTGCCAGCAGCTTAGTCAGCGGAGATGGCGAGCAGTACTTC CASSLVSGDGEQYF
TRBJ2-3 TRBV5-1 NA TRBD1 TGCGCCAGCGGTCCGGGACAGGGGGCAGATACGCAGTATTTT CASGPGQGADTQYF
TRBJ2-7 TRBV5-1 NA TRBD2 TGCGCCAGCAGCTTAATTAGCGGGAGGTTATCCCCCGAGCAGTACTTC CASSLISGRLSPEQYF
TRBJ2-2 TRBV30 NA NA TGTGCCTGGAGTCGAGGAGCCGGGGAGCTGTTTTTT CAWSRGAGELFF
TRBJ2-3 TRBV4-2 NA TRBD2 TGTGCCAGCAGCCCTGTGGTAGCGGGAGTTCCGTTCGCCACAGATACGCAGTATTTT CASSPVVAGVPFATDTQYF
TRBJ1-2 TRBV14 NA NA TGTGCCAGCAGCCAAGTGAGCAAGTATGGCTACACCTTC CASSQVSKYGYTF
TRBJ2-2 TRBV9 NA NA TGTGCCAGCAACCGGGGGTCCAGCGGAGCCTTCTCGAACACCGGGGAGCTGTTTTTT CASNRGSSGAFSNTGELFF
TRBJ2-3 TRBV11-3 once TRBD2 TGTGCCAGCAGCTTAGAGGGACTAGCGGGAGAATCTACGCAGTATTTT CASSLEGLAGESTQYF
TRBJ2-2 TRBV6-6 NA TRBD1 TGTGCCAGCAGCAAGTCCGGGACAGGGGGTAGGGGGGAGCTGTTTTTT CASSKSGTGGRGELFF
TRBJ2-3 TRBV4-3 NA TRBD2 TGCGCCAGCAGCCAAGATACCCCCCTAGCGGGAGCCACAGATACGCAGTATTTT CASSQDTPLAGATDTQYF
TRBJ1-5 TRBV19 NA NA TGTGCCAGTAGTTTCGGTACTTATCAGCCCCAGCATTTT CASSFGTYQPQHF
TRBJ1-4 TRBV27 few TRBD1 TGTGCCAGCAGCCCCGGGACAGGATTTTCGGAACTGTTTTTT CASSPGTGFSELFF
TRBJ1-1 TRBV7-2 NA NA TGTGCCAGCAGCTTAGCTTACACCAACACTGAAGCTTTCTTT CASSLAYTNTEAFF
TRBJ2-1 TRBV2 NA TRBD2 TGTGCCAGCAGTACCGGGACTAGCGATGAGCAGTTCTTC CASSTGTSDEQFF
TRBJ2-7 TRBV7-5 NA NA TGTGTCAGAAGCTTCCAAACTGCACCTTACGAGCAGTACTTC CVRSFQTAPYEQYF
TRBJ1-1 TRBV27 few NA TGTGCCAGCAGTTTAGGGCCGGGGGTGAGGAACACTGAAGCTTTCTTT CASSLGPGVRNTEAFF
TRBJ1-6 TRBV30 NA TRBD1 TGTGCCTGGAGTTTACCGGGACAGCTCTCCACCCTCCACTTT CAWSLPGQLSTLHF
TRBJ2-7 TRBV18 few TRBD1 TGTGCCAGCTCCTCTGGGACAGGGCCCTACGAGCAGTACTTC CASSSGTGPYEQYF
TRBJ1-3 TRBV28 NA NA TGTGCCAGCAAACTTTCCGGGGTACGAAACACCATATATTTT CASKLSGVRNTIYF
TRBJ2-1 TRBV19 NA TRBD2 TGTGCCAGTAACCTAGCGGGGGGGTTTCCGCAGTTCTTC CASNLAGGFPQFF
TRBJ1-2 TRBV28 NA NA TGTGCCAGCAGTGGTACACCAGGGAACTATGGCTACACCTTC CASSGTPGNYGYTF
TRBJ1-1 TRBV6-5 NA NA TGTGCCAGCAGTAGCGGGGGGGGTTGGAACACTGAAGCTTTCTTT CASSSGGGWNTEAFF
TRBJ2-3 TRBV7-3 NA TRBD1 TGTGCCAGCAGCTTATTGGGGGCCGGGACAGGGAACGCAGATACGCAGTATTTT CASSLLGAGTGNADTQYF
TRBJ2-7 TRBV11-2 NA TRBD2 TGTGCCAGCAGCTCCGGGACTATCTCCTACGAGCAGTACTTC CASSSGTISYEQYF
TRBJ2-3 TRBV7-9 NA NA TGTGCCAGCAGCTTAGGGGGCGGAACTAGCACAGATACGCAGTATTTT CASSLGGGTSTDTQYF